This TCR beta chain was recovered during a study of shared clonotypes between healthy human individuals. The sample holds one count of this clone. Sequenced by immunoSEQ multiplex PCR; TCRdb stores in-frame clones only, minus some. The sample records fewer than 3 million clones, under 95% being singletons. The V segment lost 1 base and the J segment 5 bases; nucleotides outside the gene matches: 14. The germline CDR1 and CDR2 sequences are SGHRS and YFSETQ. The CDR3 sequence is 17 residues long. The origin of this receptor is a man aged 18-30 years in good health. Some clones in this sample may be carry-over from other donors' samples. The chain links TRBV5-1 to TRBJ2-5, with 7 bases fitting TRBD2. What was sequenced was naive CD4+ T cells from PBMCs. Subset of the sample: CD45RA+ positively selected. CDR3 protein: CASSLFAGDGFGETQYF. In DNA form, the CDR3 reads TGCGCCAGCAGCTTGTTTGCGGGAGATGGTTTTGGTGAGACCCAGTACTTC.